Below, 28 T cell receptor beta chains from the same sample are listed, as sequenced in a study of blood T cell repertoires in COVID-19. The method was immunoSEQ multiplex PCR; TCRdb's version includes in-frame clones alone and lacks a portion of them. The sample has about 240,000 clones, about 82% seen once. Sequenced input: peripheral blood. These receptors were obtained from a man older than 75 with acute or convalescent COVID-19.

The chain links TRBV19 to TRBJ2-1, with D perhaps TRBD1 (5 bases). Trimming shortened V by 0 bases and J by 0 bases, and 9 bases separated the two germline ends. CDR1 and CDR2 from the germline V gene are LNHDA and SQIVND (reference sequence). The CDR3 totals 16 residues. The CDR3 region has the DNA TGTGCCAGTAGTATAGATACAGGAGTCTCCTACAATGAGCAGTTCTTC. Translating it yields CASSIDTGVSYNEQFF.

CDR3 coding DNA: TGTGCCAGCAGCTTAGGTGGAGCGGAGTGGAATGAGCAGTTCTTC. This sequence encodes CASSLGGAEWNEQFF. The rearrangement links TRBV11-3 to TRBJ2-1, with D perhaps matching TRBD2 (5 bases). The CDR3 extends over 15 amino acids. Germline V gives CDR1 SGHNT, CDR2 YENEEA. The V end lost 1 base, the J end lost 7 bases, and 14 bases lay between the germline ends.

The CDR3 nucleotides read TGTGCCAGCAGCGTAGAGTCAGGCCATGGCTACACCTTC. Its translation: CASSVESGHGYTF. The V and J genes are TRBV9 and TRBJ1-2; D remains ambiguous. The CDR3 has 13 amino acids. Trimming removed 0 bases at V and 6 bases at J, with 9 bases between. Germline assignment: CDR1 SGDLS and CDR2 YYNGEE.

CDR3 in amino acids: CASTVGQAHNEQFF. The CDR3 DNA follows: TGTGCCAGCACTGTTGGACAGGCGCACAATGAGCAGTTCTTC. The chain has TRBV6-5 and TRBJ2-1; TRBD1 aligns across 7 bases. Per the germline V gene, CDR1 is MNHEY and CDR2 is SVGAGI. Losses at the gene ends were 7 bases for V and 5 bases for J; bases not matched to a gene: 8. The CDR3 length is 14 residues.

The rearrangement uses TRBV7-9 and TRBJ1-3; possibly TRBD1 for D (5 bases). Germline loops: CDR1 SEHNR, CDR2 FQNEAQ (reference sequence). There are 16 residues in the CDR3. Deletions cut 5 bases from V and 0 bases from J, with 14 bases between. Here the CDR3 DNA reads TGTGCCAGCAGCCTTCCGGGGGGTGGCTCTGGAAACACCATATATTTT. Its translation: CASSLPGGGSGNTIYF.

The V gene is TRBV21-1, the J gene TRBJ1-5; the table names TRBD1, a call not compared with the DNA. TRBV21-1 constitutes a pseudogene. The length of the CDR3 is 18 residues. The CDR3 DNA follows: TGTGCCAGCAGCAAAGACAGGGTAGGTTTGAGGGAGAATCAGCCCCAGCATTTT. It translates to CASSKDRVGLRENQPQHF.

The V call is TRBV7-2, the J call TRBJ1-2, with TRBD1 identical over 8 bases. Trimming removed 4 bases from V and 7 bases from J; junction bases left unmatched: 8. CDR1 is SGHTA and CDR2 is FQGNSA in the germline V gene. The CDR3 runs 14 residues. The CDR3 DNA follows: TGTGCCAGCAGCTCGGCTCTGACAGGGGCTGGCTACACCTTC. Encoded protein: CASSSALTGAGYTF.

The rearrangement uses TRBV19 and TRBJ2-1; D remains unclear. CDR3 length: 13 amino acids. Trimming cost V 4 bases and J 8 bases, with 12 bases left between them. Germline loops: CDR1 LNHDA, CDR2 SQIVND (reference sequence). The CDR3 reads CASSNRKRYEQFF. The CDR3 DNA follows: TGTGCCAGTAGTAACCGGAAGCGCTATGAGCAGTTCTTC. Full variable domain (rest looked up from reference TRBV19 and TRBJ2-1): DGGITQSPKYLFRKEGQNVTLSCEQNLNHDAMYWYRQDPGQGLRLIYYSQIVNDFQKGDIAEGYSVSREKKESFPLTVTSAQKNPTAFYLCASSNRKRYEQFFGPGTRLTVL.

This clone has a single count. J is TRBJ2-5 and V is TRBV6-6; TRBD2 is a possible D gene (5 bases). Deletions cut 4 bases from V and 4 bases from J, with 16 bases between. CDR1 MNHNY and CDR2 SVGAGI come from the germline V gene (reference sequence). CDR3 size: 15 residues. CDR3 DNA sequence: TGTGCCAGCAGTTCCCAACCACTAGTCGGAGAGACCCAGTACTTC. This codes for CASSSQPLVGETQYF.

V gene TRBV7-2 combines with J gene TRBJ2-7; 9 nucleotides line up with TRBD2. This CDR3 has 14 residues. From germline, CDR1 is SGHTA and CDR2 FQGNSA. V was clipped by 5 bases and J by 6 bases; unmatched bases: 8. The CDR3 sequence is CASSRLAGTLEQYF. CDR3 coding DNA: TGTGCCAGCAGCCGGCTAGCGGGGACCCTCGAGCAGTACTTC.

This clone was seen only a few times. The V call is TRBV7-2, the J call TRBJ2-3; possible D gene TRBD1, 7 bases. CDR3 size: 16 residues. With 1 base removed from V and 3 bases from J, the gap between germline ends came to 14 bases. CDR1 SGHTA and CDR2 FQGNSA come from the germline V gene. DNA of the CDR3: TGTGCCAGCAGCTTAGTAGGGGCAGGGGGGACAGATACGCAGTATTTT. Amino acid sequence: CASSLVGAGGTDTQYF.

J is TRBJ1-3 and V is TRBV7-8; the D is unclear. V was trimmed by 0 bases and J by 0 bases, leaving 12 bases between them. Per germline, CDR1 SGHVS and CDR2 FQNEAQ. The CDR3 sequence is 17 residues long. CDR3 amino acids: CASSLAWSQISGNTIYF. The CDR3 bases are TGTGCCAGCAGCTTAGCCTGGTCACAGATCTCTGGAAACACCATATATTTT.

The chain links TRBV7-8 to TRBJ1-6, with D maybe TRBD1 (6 bases). This CDR3 spans 16 amino acids. In germline, CDR1 is SGHVS, CDR2 FQNEAQ. V lost 2 bases and J 8 bases, leaving 16 bases between the germline ends. The DNA for the CDR3 is TGTGCCAGCAGCTTAATGATAGGGGGTAGCGATTCACCCCTCCACTTT. Protein product: CASSLMIGGSDSPLHF.

J is TRBJ1-1 and V is TRBV6-5; D might be TRBD1 (6 bases). Trimming removed 6 bases at V and 3 bases at J, with 17 bases between. This CDR3 is built from 15 residues. In germline, CDR1 is MNHEY, CDR2 SVGAGI. The chain's CDR3 is CASRGHISDHTEAFF. CDR3 in DNA: TGTGCCAGCAGGGGACATATCTCAGATCACACTGAAGCTTTCTTT.

This chain links TRBV7-9 with TRBJ1-1; tentatively, D is TRBD1 (5 bases). V dropped 5 bases and J dropped 5 bases, with 15 bases sitting between them. Germline assignment: CDR1 SEHNR and CDR2 FQNEAQ (reference sequence). The CDR3 consists of 14 residues. The CDR3 here is CASSRAGLGTEAFF. DNA of the CDR3: TGTGCCAGCAGCCGCGCAGGGTTAGGTACTGAAGCTTTCTTT.

This clone was detected only a few times. This chain connects TRBV5-4 to TRBJ2-7; TRBD2 aligns across 10 bases. From germline, CDR1 is SGHNT and CDR2 YYREEE (reference sequence). Trimming took 2 bases from V and 0 from J; bases not matched to a gene: 14. CDR3 length equals 19 residues. This chain's CDR3 is CASSLGASGRSSLSYEQYF. DNA for the CDR3: TGTGCCAGCAGCTTAGGGGCTAGCGGGAGAAGCTCCCTCTCCTACGAGCAGTACTTC.

The genes are TRBV4-1 and TRBJ1-5; TRBD1 might be the D (6 bases). Trimming shortened V by 0 bases and J by 0 bases, and 12 bases separated the two germline ends. CDR3 length: 17 amino acids. In germline, CDR1 is MGHRA, CDR2 YSYEKL. DNA of the CDR3: TGCGCCAGCAGCCAAGATCGGACAGAGGCTAGCAATCAGCCCCAGCATTTT. It translates to CASSQDRTEASNQPQHF.

CDR3 region: CASSGEKPQHF. CDR3 sequence (DNA): TGTGCCAGCTCGGGGGAGAAGCCCCAGCATTTT. The J gene is TRBJ1-5, the V gene TRBV28; TRBD1 might be the D (5 bases). CDR1 MDHEN and CDR2 SYDVKM come from the germline V gene. The CDR3 sequence is 11 residues long. The ends were cut back, 8 bases at V and 8 bases at J, with 10 bases in the middle.

The V and J genes are TRBV6-5 and TRBJ1-6; D not resolved. V dropped 0 bases and J dropped 8 bases, with 14 bases sitting between them. Germline V CDR1 and CDR2: MNHEY, SVGAGI. The CDR3 runs to 16 residues. The CDR3 bases are TGTGCCAGCAGTTACTCTCTCACCAGGAATGATTCACCCCTCCACTTT. This codes for CASSYSLTRNDSPLHF.

The chain is built from TRBV11-3 and TRBJ2-1; maybe TRBD1 (5 bases). V lost 2 bases and J lost 10, with 15 bases in between. Germline V CDR1 and CDR2: SGHNT, YENEEA. The CDR3 totals 14 residues. CDR3 residues: CASSLKGAGGEQFF. The CDR3, as DNA: TGTGCCAGCAGCTTAAAAGGGGCAGGCGGAGAGCAGTTCTTC.

The V and J genes are TRBV28 and TRBJ1-2; maybe TRBD1 (5 bases). Germline CDR1 and CDR2: MDHEN and SYDVKM. CDR3 length: 13 amino acids. V was clipped by 6 bases and J by 4 bases, with 12 bases between them. CDR3 nucleotides: TGTGCCAGCAGCCCTGACAGTCTCTATGGCTACACCTTC. Translated: CASSPDSLYGYTF.

The V call is TRBV4-1, the J call TRBJ1-6, with a weak D call TRBD1 (5 bases). Trimming removed 0 bases at V and 0 bases at J, with 18 bases between. From germline, CDR1 is MGHRA and CDR2 YSYEKL. This CDR3 has 20 residues. This chain's CDR3 is CASSQEAGGTGFSYNSPLHF. CDR3 in DNA: TGCGCCAGCAGCCAAGAGGCGGGCGGGACCGGGTTCTCCTATAATTCACCCCTCCACTTT.

This clone has just one count. Other DNA sequences in the same sample also yield this CDR3. CDR3 sequence reads: CASSEAGGQGNQPQHF. The CDR3 coding sequence is TGTGCCAGCAGTGAAGCGGGGGGGCAAGGCAATCAGCCCCAGCATTTT. V gene TRBV2 combines with J gene TRBJ1-5, with TRBD1 as a possible D gene (6 bases). Trimming stripped 0 bases from V and 2 bases from J, with 11 bases between. CDR1 is SNHLY and CDR2 is FYNNEI in the germline V gene. There are 16 residues in the CDR3. Based on the CDR3 plus reference TRBV2 and TRBJ1-5, the full variable domain is EPEVTQTPSHQVTQMGQEVILRCVPISNHLYFYWYRQILGQKVEFLVSFYNNEISEKSEIFDDQFSVERPDGSNFTLKIRSTKLEDSAMYFCASSEAGGQGNQPQHFGDGTRLSIL.

This clone was observed a few times. J is TRBJ2-1 and V is TRBV19; possibly TRBD2 for D (5 bases). CDR3 length: 13 amino acids. V was shortened by 5 bases and J by 9 bases, with 14 bases between the two germline ends. Germline V gene data show CDR1 as LNHDA and CDR2 as SQIVND (reference sequence). For the CDR3, the DNA is TGTGCCAGTAGTCTCCCTGGGAGCGGTGAGCAGTTCTTC. This sequence encodes CASSLPGSGEQFF.

The chain employs TRBV6-5 and TRBJ2-7; TRBD1 matches at 9 bases. The trim removed 6 bases at V and 0 bases at J, leaving 6 bases unmatched. The CDR3 has 15 amino acids. The germline V gene encodes CDR1 MNHEY and CDR2 SVGAGI. As DNA, the CDR3 is TGTGCCAGCAGAGGACGGGACAGGGACTCCTACGAGCAGTACTTC. It codes for CASRGRDRDSYEQYF.

CDR3 residues: CASSPHFGVLSGNTIYF. The CDR3 region has the DNA TGTGCCAGCAGCCCACATTTCGGGGTCCTCTCTGGAAACACCATATATTTT. The genes are TRBV11-2 and TRBJ1-3, with unresolved D. Germline CDR1 and CDR2: SGHAT and FQNNGV. Trimming shortened V by 5 bases and J by 0 bases, and 17 bases separated the two germline ends. The CDR3 length is 17 residues.

The chain links TRBV5-6 to TRBJ2-7; D remains ambiguous. CDR1 is SGHDT, CDR2 YYEEEE, per germline. The length of the CDR3 is 12 residues. The V and J ends lost 1 base and 3 bases respectively, with 5 bases between them. For the CDR3, the DNA is TGTGCCAGCAGCTTGCTAAACTACGAGCAGTACTTC. Amino acid sequence: CASSLLNYEQYF.

The chain couples TRBV28 to TRBJ2-2; tentatively, D is TRBD2 (6 bases). The V gene's germline CDR1 is MDHEN and CDR2 SYDVKM. The V end lost 7 bases, the J end lost 1 base, and 10 bases lay between the germline ends. CDR3 length: 14 amino acids. CDR3 amino acids: CASKGAGNTGELFF. The CDR3 DNA reads TGTGCCAGCAAGGGAGCGGGGAACACCGGGGAGCTGTTTTTT. Full variable domain (rest looked up from reference TRBV28 and TRBJ2-2): DVKVTQSSRYLVKRTGEKVFLECVQDMDHENMFWYRQDPGLGLRLIYFSYDVKMKEKGDIPEGYSVSREKKERFSLILESASTNQTSMYLCASKGAGNTGELFFGEGSRLTVL.